These T cell receptor beta chains were read from a single sample in a study of T-cell reconstitution after alpha-beta-depleted transplantation in children. TCRdb re-derived calls from the PCR reads in MiXCR, one entry per CDR3 protein. The sample records tens of thousands of distinct CDR3 sequences, just under 5% being singletons. The material sequenced was PBMCs, mostly from graft donor cells, taken 180 days after TCRalphabeta/CD19-depleted stem cell transplant. The source is a boy in the first two years of life who had a stem cell transplant for acute myeloid leukemia, so the T cells may come from the graft donor. CDR3s include the opening cysteine and the closing phenylalanine or tryptophan. The order of the fields is clone size, CDR3 length, V gene, J gene, D gene, CDR3 protein, CDR3 DNA. D genes are given only for firm matches. The size field reads once, few, many or a size class.

size: many; length: 16; V: TRBV5-6; J: TRBJ2-3; D: TRBD1; CDR3: CASSPRDRENTDTQYF; DNA: TGTGCCAGCAGCCCCCGGGACAGGGAAAACACAGATACGCAGTATTTT
size: many; length: 14; V: TRBV5-1; J: TRBJ2-2; D: -; CDR3: CASSLGGYNGELFF; DNA: TGCGCCAGCAGCTTGGGCGGGTACAACGGGGAGCTGTTTTTT
size: many; length: 12; V: TRBV18; J: TRBJ1-1; D: -; CDR3: CASSSVGRPGPF; DNA: TGTGCCAGCTCTTCCGTGGGAAGACCGGGGCCTTTT
size: many; length: 15; V: TRBV12-3/TRBV12-4; J: TRBJ1-6; D: -; CDR3: CASSLREGNNSPLHF; DNA: TGTGCCAGCAGTTTAAGGGAGGGGAATAATTCACCCCTCCACTTT
size: many; length: 15; V: TRBV12-3/TRBV12-4; J: TRBJ2-5; D: TRBD2; CDR3: CASSFSQAGEETQYF; DNA: TGTGCCAGCAGTTTTTCCCAAGCGGGGGAGGAGACCCAGTACTTC
size: many; length: 12; V: TRBV6-5; J: TRBJ2-3; D: -; CDR3: CASSHSPDTQYF; DNA: TGTGCCAGCAGCCACAGTCCAGATACGCAGTATTTT
size: many; length: 17; V: TRBV5-1; J: TRBJ2-5; D: -; CDR3: CASSFAIGPTVQETQYF; DNA: TGCGCCAGCAGCTTCGCCATTGGCCCGACAGTTCAAGAGACCCAGTACTTC
size: few; length: 17; V: TRBV12-3/TRBV12-4; J: TRBJ2-1; D: -; CDR3: CASSQKRDLSSYNEQFF; DNA: TGTGCCAGCAGTCAGAAGAGGGACTTAAGCTCCTACAATGAGCAGTTCTTC
size: many; length: 16; V: TRBV7-9; J: TRBJ1-4; D: TRBD1; CDR3: CASSRSQQGTNEKLFF; DNA: TGTGCCAGCAGCAGAAGTCAACAGGGGACTAATGAAAAACTGTTTTTT
size: many; length: 12; V: TRBV29-1; J: TRBJ1-1; D: -; CDR3: CSVVGMNTEAFF; DNA: TGCAGCGTTGTCGGGATGAACACTGAAGCTTTCTTT
size: many; length: 15; V: TRBV5-1; J: TRBJ1-5; D: -; CDR3: CASSLEGIGNQPQHF; DNA: TGCGCCAGCAGCTTGGAAGGGATCGGGAATCAGCCCCAGCATTTT
size: many; length: 16; V: TRBV7-6; J: TRBJ1-6; D: -; CDR3: CASSFEAGTNFSPLHF; DNA: TGTGCCAGCAGCTTCGAGGCAGGGACAAATTTTTCACCCCTCCACTTT
size: many; length: 12; V: TRBV9; J: TRBJ2-1; D: TRBD1; CDR3: CASSDSDRGVFF; DNA: TGTGCCAGCAGCGATTCTGACAGGGGGGTGTTCTTC
size: many; length: 16; V: TRBV18; J: TRBJ2-2; D: TRBD1; CDR3: CASSPRTGVNTGELFF; DNA: TGTGCCAGCTCACCCCGGACAGGGGTTAACACCGGGGAGCTGTTTTTT